This is a list of T cell receptor beta chains from one sample in a study of T cell responses to AZD1222 COVID-19 vaccine. Assay used: immunoSEQ multiplex PCR; TCRdb lists only in-frame clones, some missing. The sample shows 70,000 to 90,000 clones, 80% to 90% of them seen only once. Sequencing used peripheral blood, obtained 28 days after the second AZD1222 dose. The source of these receptors is an adult who received the AZD1222 COVID-19 vaccine. Each CDR3 is given with its conserved first and last residue. The D gene is left open where the match is weak.

v_call	d_call	j_call	cdr3_nt	cdr3_aa
TRBV11-3	.	TRBJ1-1	TGTGCCAGCAGCTTAGATCGGACAGCTAGGAACACTGAAGCTTTCTTT	CASSLDRTARNTEAFF
TRBV7-3	TRBD2	TRBJ2-2	TGTGCCAGCAGCCTGGAGGGACTAGCGGGAGGGGAGCTGTTTTTT	CASSLEGLAGGELFF
TRBV12-5	.	TRBJ2-7	TGTGCTAGTGGTCTCATCTACGAGCAGTACTTC	CASGLIYEQYF
TRBV25-1	.	TRBJ1-2	TGTGCCAGCAGTGAAATCTCTGAGGGGGGTTACTATGGCTACACCTTC	CASSEISEGGYYGYTF
TRBV11-3	.	TRBJ1-1	TGTGCCAGCAGCTCGGGGAACACTGAAGCTTTCTTT	CASSSGNTEAFF
TRBV7-8	.	TRBJ1-1	TGTGCCAGCAGCTCTTCCGGGACATACACTGAAGCTTTCTTT	CASSSSGTYTEAFF
TRBV11-3	.	TRBJ1-1	TGTGCCAGCAGCTTAAGTCAGGGTGAAGCTTTCTTT	CASSLSQGEAFF
TRBV28	.	TRBJ2-2	TGTGCCAGCAGTTCCCGACAGGTCCTCACCGGGGAGCTGTTTTTT	CASSSRQVLTGELFF
TRBV11-2	TRBD1	TRBJ1-2	TGTGCCAGCAGCTTAGAGAGGGACAGGGGCGGCTACACCTTC	CASSLERDRGGYTF
TRBV30	.	TRBJ1-2	TGTGCCTGGAGTCACCGGAACAGGAACTTTAACTATGGCTACACCTTC	CAWSHRNRNFNYGYTF